This TCR beta chain was identified during a study of shared clonotypes between healthy human individuals. Libraries were prepared by immunoSEQ multiplex PCR; TCRdb keeps only in-frame clonotypes and omits some of them. The data show 600,000 or so clones, with approximately 95% seen just once and over 0.1% held by the top ten. Naive CD8 cells lacked CD45RO, underwent positive selection for CCR7 and left out terminally differentiated effector memory CD45RA+ cells. Sequenced input: naive CD8+ T cells sorted from blood. The sequence derives from a woman aged 30 to 39 in good health.

CDR3 protein: CASSLGRSDEQFF. The DNA of the CDR3 is TGTGCCAGCAGCTTAGGTCGTAGTGATGAGCAGTTCTTC. The chain employs TRBV7-8 and TRBJ2-1; D unclear. The V end was cut by 1 base, the J end by 8 bases, with 9 bases between. This CDR3 comprises 13 residues. Germline V gene lookup returns CDR1 SGHVS and CDR2 FQNEAQ.